These T cell receptor beta chains were read from a single sample in a study of T cells in Graves' hyperthyroidism and ophthalmopathy. TCRdb recomputed calls from the multiplex PCR reads with MiXCR, one row per CDR3 protein. This sample yields under 350,000 distinct CDR3 sequences, of which over 15% are seen a single time; less than 70% belongs to the top ten. Sequenced input: blood. The receptors shown here come from an older woman with Graves' ophthalmopathy. Both conserved end residues are part of each CDR3. D genes are given only for firm matches. Not all rows give a size; the values are once, few, many and, for expanded clones, a class.

d_gene: TRBD1; abundance: few; v_gene: TRBV9; j_gene: TRBJ2-1; CDR3aa: CASSGLGTEDNEQFF; CDR3nt: TGTGCCAGCAGCGGACTCGGGACAGAGGACAATGAGCAGTTCTTC
d_gene: -; abundance: many; v_gene: TRBV20-1; j_gene: TRBJ2-3; CDR3aa: CSARESGTDTQYF; CDR3nt: TGCAGTGCTAGAGAATCTGGGACAGATACGCAGTATTTT
d_gene: TRBD1; abundance: many; v_gene: TRBV9; j_gene: TRBJ1-6; CDR3aa: CASSEGTANSPLHF; CDR3nt: TGTGCCAGCAGCGAAGGGACAGCAAATTCACCCCTCCACTTT
d_gene: -; abundance: -; v_gene: TRBV6-2/TRBV6-3; j_gene: TRBJ2-1; CDR3aa: CASTPGAGEQFF; CDR3nt: TGTGCCAGCACCCCGGGGGCAGGGGAGCAGTTCTTC
d_gene: -; abundance: many; v_gene: TRBV20-1; j_gene: TRBJ1-1; CDR3aa: CSAKGLENTEAFF; CDR3nt: TGCAGTGCAAAGGGCCTAGAGAACACTGAAGCTTTCTTT
d_gene: -; abundance: many; v_gene: TRBV20-1; j_gene: TRBJ2-7; CDR3aa: CSARGQGELREQYF; CDR3nt: TGCAGTGCTAGAGGCCAGGGAGAACTACGCGAGCAGTACTTC
d_gene: -; abundance: many; v_gene: TRBV5-1; j_gene: TRBJ1-2; CDR3aa: CASTTVKGLGGYTF; CDR3nt: TGCGCCAGTACAACCGTAAAGGGGCTGGGGGGCTACACCTTC
d_gene: TRBD1; abundance: -; v_gene: TRBV4-3; j_gene: TRBJ1-4; CDR3aa: CASSQAPPGQGDEKLFF; CDR3nt: TGCGCCAGCAGCCAAGCCCCGCCGGGACAGGGGGATGAAAAACTGTTTTTT
d_gene: -; abundance: many; v_gene: TRBV2; j_gene: TRBJ2-1; CDR3aa: CASSDFRLPQIYNEQFF; CDR3nt: TGTGCCAGCAGTGATTTTCGCCTACCACAAATATACAATGAGCAGTTCTTC
d_gene: TRBD2; abundance: -; v_gene: TRBV12-5; j_gene: TRBJ2-7; CDR3aa: CARGLVGGLASYEQYF; CDR3nt: TGTGCTAGGGGTTTGGTAGGGGGACTAGCCTCCTACGAGCAGTACTTC
d_gene: TRBD1; abundance: many; v_gene: TRBV6-2/TRBV6-3; j_gene: TRBJ2-5; CDR3aa: CATKRDRGVVETQYF; CDR3nt: TGTGCCACCAAACGGGACAGGGGAGTGGTAGAGACCCAGTACTTC
d_gene: -; abundance: few; v_gene: TRBV5-1; j_gene: TRBJ2-7; CDR3aa: CASSLPPTATLDEQYF; CDR3nt: TGCGCCAGCAGCTTACCCCCAACGGCAACCTTGGACGAGCAGTACTTC
d_gene: -; abundance: -; v_gene: TRBV19; j_gene: TRBJ2-1; CDR3aa: CASSIGPPPRGNEQFF; CDR3nt: TGTGCCAGTAGTATAGGCCCCCCCCCACGTGGCAATGAGCAGTTCTTC
d_gene: -; abundance: many; v_gene: TRBV11-2; j_gene: TRBJ2-1; CDR3aa: CASSYNEQFF; CDR3nt: TGTGCCAGCAGCTACAATGAGCAGTTCTTC
d_gene: -; abundance: many; v_gene: TRBV11-2; j_gene: TRBJ2-1; CDR3aa: CASSLELNYNEQFF; CDR3nt: TGTGCCAGCAGCTTAGAGTTGAATTACAATGAGCAGTTCTTC
d_gene: TRBD1; abundance: -; v_gene: TRBV5-1; j_gene: TRBJ1-2; CDR3aa: CASSPGGTDYGYTF; CDR3nt: TGCGCCAGCAGCCCAGGGGGAACGGACTATGGCTACACCTTC
d_gene: TRBD2; abundance: -; v_gene: TRBV3-1; j_gene: TRBJ2-5; CDR3aa: CASSQDQREFLETQYF; CDR3nt: TGTGCCAGCAGCCAAGATCAGCGGGAGTTTCTAGAGACCCAGTACTTC
d_gene: -; abundance: few; v_gene: TRBV5-1; j_gene: TRBJ2-7; CDR3aa: CASSLDPENYEQYF; CDR3nt: TGCGCCAGCAGCTTGGATCCGGAAAACTACGAGCAGTACTTC
d_gene: TRBD1; abundance: -; v_gene: TRBV19; j_gene: TRBJ2-3; CDR3aa: CASSIRTGFSDTQYF; CDR3nt: TGTGCCAGTAGTATCAGGACAGGGTTCTCGGATACGCAGTATTTT
d_gene: -; abundance: -; v_gene: TRBV28; j_gene: TRBJ2-2; CDR3aa: CASSLRDFVTGELFF; CDR3nt: TGTGCCAGCAGTTTGCGGGACTTCGTCACCGGGGAGCTGTTTTTT
d_gene: -; abundance: many; v_gene: TRBV9; j_gene: TRBJ1-1; CDR3aa: CASSEGLSTEAFF; CDR3nt: TGTGCCAGCAGCGAGGGATTGAGCACTGAAGCTTTCTTT
d_gene: -; abundance: many; v_gene: TRBV10-3; j_gene: TRBJ2-2; CDR3aa: CAISEFGIRANTGELFF; CDR3nt: TGTGCCATCAGTGAATTTGGCATTAGGGCGAACACCGGGGAGCTGTTTTTT
d_gene: -; abundance: -; v_gene: TRBV19; j_gene: TRBJ1-1; CDR3aa: CASSSSKNTEAFF; CDR3nt: TGTGCCAGTAGTTCAAGCAAGAACACTGAAGCTTTCTTT
d_gene: -; abundance: many; v_gene: TRBV12-5; j_gene: TRBJ1-4; CDR3aa: CASGLVRGTDEKLFF; CDR3nt: TGTGCTAGTGGTTTGGTACGAGGCACGGATGAAAAACTGTTTTTT
d_gene: -; abundance: -; v_gene: TRBV6-5; j_gene: TRBJ1-1; CDR3aa: CASSYLTAGTEAFF; CDR3nt: TGTGCCAGCAGTTACTTGACTGCAGGGACTGAAGCTTTCTTT
d_gene: -; abundance: -; v_gene: TRBV5-8; j_gene: TRBJ2-7; CDR3aa: CATRNRRDSYEQYF; CDR3nt: TGTGCCACCCGGAACCGAAGGGATTCCTACGAGCAGTACTTC
d_gene: TRBD2; abundance: few; v_gene: TRBV9; j_gene: TRBJ2-1; CDR3aa: CASSVAAGTTYNEQFF; CDR3nt: TGTGCCAGCAGCGTAGCAGCCGGGACTACCTACAATGAGCAGTTCTTC
d_gene: TRBD2; abundance: few; v_gene: TRBV29-1; j_gene: TRBJ2-1; CDR3aa: CSAPTLAGLDNEQFF; CDR3nt: TGCAGCGCCCCAACCTTAGCGGGACTAGACAATGAGCAGTTCTTC
d_gene: -; abundance: many; v_gene: TRBV20-1; j_gene: TRBJ1-2; CDR3aa: CSARRNDGYTF; CDR3nt: TGCAGTGCTAGGCGGAACGATGGCTACACCTTC
d_gene: -; abundance: -; v_gene: TRBV6-2/TRBV6-3; j_gene: TRBJ1-2; CDR3aa: CASSSRDNYYGYTF; CDR3nt: TGTGCCAGCAGTTCCCGGGACAACTACTATGGCTACACCTTC
d_gene: -; abundance: many; v_gene: TRBV2; j_gene: TRBJ2-3; CDR3aa: CASSYTTRGQGTQYF; CDR3nt: TGTGCCAGCAGTTATACAACCCGGGGCCAGGGTACGCAGTATTTT
d_gene: -; abundance: few; v_gene: TRBV19; j_gene: TRBJ2-7; CDR3aa: CASSTGQSLLTSEQYF; CDR3nt: TGTGCCAGTAGTACCGGACAGAGTCTTTTAACTTCCGAGCAGTACTTC
d_gene: -; abundance: many; v_gene: TRBV27; j_gene: TRBJ1-5; CDR3aa: CASSLSPPQSNQPQHF; CDR3nt: TGTGCCAGCAGTTTATCCCCCCCACAGAGCAATCAGCCCCAGCATTTT
d_gene: TRBD2; abundance: few; v_gene: TRBV20-1; j_gene: TRBJ2-5; CDR3aa: CSARIAGGPGETQYF; CDR3nt: TGCAGTGCTCGCATAGCGGGGGGGCCGGGAGAGACCCAGTACTTC
d_gene: TRBD2; abundance: many; v_gene: TRBV5-1; j_gene: TRBJ2-7; CDR3aa: CASSPGTTGGQYF; CDR3nt: TGCGCCAGCAGCCCGGGGACTACGGGTGGGCAGTACTTC
d_gene: -; abundance: many; v_gene: TRBV7-2; j_gene: TRBJ2-7; CDR3aa: CASSFLKRTGHEQYF; CDR3nt: TGTGCCAGCAGCTTCCTCAAAAGGACCGGCCACGAGCAGTACTTC